The 9 T cell receptor beta chains below all came from one sample that was sequenced in a study of T-cell memory formation after mild COVID-19. One entry per CDR3 protein, called by TCRdb with MiXCR from the 5' RACE reads. Of under 300,000 distinct CDR3 sequences listed, 9.4% are singletons. Sequenced material: PBMCs or a T cell subset sorted from them (not recorded which). The origin of the receptors is a man in his late teens or twenties who had mild COVID-19 (a few samples of this study predate the infection). Cell type and time point are not known.

CDR3 in amino acids: CASSFRGSYEQYV. In nucleotides, the CDR3 is TGTGCCAGCAGTTTCCGGGGGTCCTACGAGCAGTACGTC. V and J are TRBV12-3 or TRBV12-4 and TRBJ2-7, with D possibly being TRBD2 (6 bases). This CDR3 spans 13 amino acids. Trimming took off 3 bases at V and 1 base at J, with 7 bases between the two ends.

This clonotype was observed a few times. J is TRBJ2-1 and V is TRBV15, with 7 bases matching TRBD1. The germline V gene has CDR1 LNHNV and CDR2 YYDKDF (reference sequence). Trimming cost V 8 bases and J 3 bases; bases outside gene matches: 13. The CDR3 has 16 amino acids. The CDR3 DNA is TGTGCCACCCGGTTACAGGGGAGAAGCATCTACAATGAGCAGTTCTTC. Its protein product is CATRLQGRSIYNEQFF.

CDR3 amino acids: CASSLSGSKLSPLHF. For the CDR3, the DNA is TGCGCCAGCAGCTTGAGTGGGAGTAAACTTTCACCCCTCCACTTT. This chain connects TRBV5-1 to TRBJ1-6; D call uncertain. The CDR3 runs to 15 residues. V was shortened by 1 base and J by 9 bases, with 14 bases between the two germline ends. Per the germline V gene, CDR1 is SGHRS and CDR2 is YFSETQ.

This clonotype was counted a few times. J is TRBJ2-5 and V is TRBV28, with a tentative D call TRBD2 (6 bases). There are 17 residues in the CDR3. V lost 7 bases to trimming and J lost 1 base, with 22 bases between them. Germline V lookup: CDR1 MDHEN, CDR2 SYDVKM. The DNA of the CDR3 is TGTGCCAGCATCACACGGGGGACGGATAGTGCCCAAGAGACCCAGTACTTC. Translated, it gives CASITRGTDSAQETQYF.

This clonotype was counted only a few times. The chain carries TRBV9 and TRBJ1-2; D remains ambiguous. Germline CDR1 and CDR2: SGDLS and YYNGEE. The germline V and J ends were trimmed by 0 bases and 3 bases, with 12 bases remaining between them. The CDR3 has 15 amino acids. This CDR3 is CASSVDGEPDYGYTF. CDR3 DNA: TGTGCCAGCAGCGTAGACGGGGAACCAGACTATGGCTACACCTTC.

In nucleotides, the CDR3 is TGTGCCAGTCCGCCGGGACGAGGCACTGAAGCTTTCTTT. Translating it yields CASPPGRGTEAFF. The chain has TRBV12-3 or TRBV12-4 and TRBJ1-1; a weak D match, TRBD1 (5 bases). Trimming removed 9 bases from V and 4 bases from J, with 15 bases in between. The CDR3 length is 13 residues.

The chain couples TRBV11-2 to TRBJ2-5, with TRBD2 identical over 10 bases. The germline CDR1 and CDR2 sequences are SGHAT and FQNNGV. Losses at the gene ends were 7 bases for V and 3 bases for J; bases not matched to a gene: 5. The CDR3 consists of 14 residues. The CDR3 region is CASTKGLAEETQYF. The CDR3 DNA reads as TGTGCCAGCACCAAAGGACTAGCGGAAGAGACCCAGTACTTC. Variable domain in full (rest from reference TRBV11-2 and TRBJ2-5): EAGVAQSPRYKIIEKRQSVAFWCNPISGHATLYWYQQILGQGPKLLIQFQNNGVVDDSQLPKDRFSAERLKGVDSTLKIQPAKLEDSAVYLCASTKGLAEETQYFGPGTRLLVL.

The DNA for the CDR3 is TGCGCCAGCAGCTTGGACGCTGGGGCCAACGTCCTGACTTTC. Translated, it gives CASSLDAGANVLTF. The chain employs TRBV5-1 and TRBJ2-6, with D uncertain. Germline assignment: CDR1 SGHRS and CDR2 YFSETQ. The CDR3 is 14 amino acids. The ends were cut back, 0 bases at V and 2 bases at J, with 3 bases in the middle.

V and J are TRBV7-6 and TRBJ2-1; 8 nucleotides agree with TRBD1. CDR3 length: 17 amino acids. Germline assignment: CDR1 SGHVS and CDR2 FNYEAQ. J was trimmed by 0 bases and V by 5 bases; bases with no gene match: 9. DNA of the CDR3: TGTGCCAGCAGCCCGGAACAGGGGGGCTACTCCTACAATGAGCAGTTCTTC. As protein: CASSPEQGGYSYNEQFF.